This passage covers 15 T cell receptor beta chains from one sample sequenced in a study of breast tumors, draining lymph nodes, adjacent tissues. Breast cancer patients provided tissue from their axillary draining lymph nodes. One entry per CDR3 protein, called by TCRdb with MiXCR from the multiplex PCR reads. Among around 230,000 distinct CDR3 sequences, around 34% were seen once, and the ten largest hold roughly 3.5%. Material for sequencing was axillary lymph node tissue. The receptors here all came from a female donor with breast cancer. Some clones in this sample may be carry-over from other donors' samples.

The CDR3 sequence is CATSEYRGQGQPQHF. CDR3 nucleotides: TGTGCCACCAGTGAGTACAGGGGGCAAGGACAGCCCCAGCATTTT. The chain uses TRBV24-1 and TRBJ1-5, with TRBD1 identical over 9 bases. Germline V gene sequence: CDR1 KGHDR, CDR2 SFDVKD. This CDR3 region has 15 residues. The J segment lost 7 bases and the V segment lost 4 bases, leaving 7 bases of the junction unmatched.

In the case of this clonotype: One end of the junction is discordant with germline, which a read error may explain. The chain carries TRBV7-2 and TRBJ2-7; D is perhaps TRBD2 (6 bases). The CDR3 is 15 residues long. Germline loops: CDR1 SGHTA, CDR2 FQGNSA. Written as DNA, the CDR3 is TGCGCCAGCAGCTTCGGGGGACTCCACTCCTACGAGCAGTACTTC. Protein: CASSFGGLHSYEQYF.

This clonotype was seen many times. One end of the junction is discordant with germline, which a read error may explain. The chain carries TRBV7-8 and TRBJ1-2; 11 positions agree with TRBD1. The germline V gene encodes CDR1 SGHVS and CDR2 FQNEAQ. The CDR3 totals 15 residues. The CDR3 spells CASSLARDRGDGYPF. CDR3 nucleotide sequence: TGTGCCAGCAGCTTAGCCCGGGACAGGGGGGATGGCTACCCCTTC.

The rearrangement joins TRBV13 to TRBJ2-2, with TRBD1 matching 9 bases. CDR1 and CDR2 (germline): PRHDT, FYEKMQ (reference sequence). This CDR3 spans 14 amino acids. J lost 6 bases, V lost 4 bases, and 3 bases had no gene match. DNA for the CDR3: TGTGCCAGCAGCTCACAGGGGGCGCCCGGGGAGCTGTTTTTT. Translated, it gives CASSSQGAPGELFF.

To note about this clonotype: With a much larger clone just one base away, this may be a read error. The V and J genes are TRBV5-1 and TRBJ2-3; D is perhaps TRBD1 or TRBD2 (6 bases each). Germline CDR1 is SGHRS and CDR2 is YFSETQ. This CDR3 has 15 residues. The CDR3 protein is CASSNRETSTDPQYF. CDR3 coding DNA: TGTGCCAGCAGCAACAGGGAAACTAGCACAGATCCGCAGTATTTT.

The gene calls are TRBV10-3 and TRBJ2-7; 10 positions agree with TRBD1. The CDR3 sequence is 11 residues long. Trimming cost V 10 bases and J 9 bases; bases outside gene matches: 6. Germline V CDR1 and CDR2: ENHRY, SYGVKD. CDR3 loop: CATGQGVPQYF. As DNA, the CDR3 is TGTGCCACTGGACAGGGGGTTCCGCAGTACTTC.

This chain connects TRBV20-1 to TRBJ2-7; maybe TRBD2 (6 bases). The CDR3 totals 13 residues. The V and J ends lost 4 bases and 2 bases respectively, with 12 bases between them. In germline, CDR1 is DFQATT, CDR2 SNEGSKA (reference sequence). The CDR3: CSATVGLTYEQYF. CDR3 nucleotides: TGCAGTGCTACCGTCGGACTAACCTACGAGCAGTACTTC.

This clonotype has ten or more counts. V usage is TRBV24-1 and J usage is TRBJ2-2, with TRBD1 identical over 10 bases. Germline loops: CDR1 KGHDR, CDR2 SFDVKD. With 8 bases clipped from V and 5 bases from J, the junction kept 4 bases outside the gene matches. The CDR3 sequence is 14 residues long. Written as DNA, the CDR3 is TGTGCCACCAAAGGACAGGGGGAAACCGGGGAGCTGTTTTTT. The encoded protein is CATKGQGETGELFF.

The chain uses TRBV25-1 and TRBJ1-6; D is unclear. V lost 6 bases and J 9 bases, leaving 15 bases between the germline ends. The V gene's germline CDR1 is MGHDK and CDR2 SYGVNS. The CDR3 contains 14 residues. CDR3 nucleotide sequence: TGTGCCAGCAGCGTAGAGGACGGCACTTCACCCCTCCACTTT. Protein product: CASSVEDGTSPLHF.

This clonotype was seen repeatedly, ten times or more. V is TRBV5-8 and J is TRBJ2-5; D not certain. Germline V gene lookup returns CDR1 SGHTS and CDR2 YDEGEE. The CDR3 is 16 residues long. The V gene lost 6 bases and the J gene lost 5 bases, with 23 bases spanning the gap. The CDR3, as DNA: TGTGCCAGCACTCTCGGCGTTCAGGCGACGTGGGAGACCCAGTACTTC. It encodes CASTLGVQATWETQYF.

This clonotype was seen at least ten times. CDR3 DNA: TGTGCTAGTGGTTTAGGGAACTCCTACAATGAGCAGTTCTTC. Its translation: CASGLGNSYNEQFF. The chain joins TRBV12-5 to TRBJ2-1; D is unresolved. The CDR3 consists of 14 residues. CDR1 LGHNT and CDR2 FRNRAP come from the germline V gene. The V and J ends lost 3 bases and 0 bases respectively, with 6 bases between them.

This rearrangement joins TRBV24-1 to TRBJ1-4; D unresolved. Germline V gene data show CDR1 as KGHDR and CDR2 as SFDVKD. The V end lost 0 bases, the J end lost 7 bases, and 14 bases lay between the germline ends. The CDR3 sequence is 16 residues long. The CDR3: CATSDLQGTRREKLFF. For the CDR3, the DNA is TGTGCCACCAGTGATTTGCAAGGCACGCGTCGTGAAAAACTGTTTTTT.

The CDR3 nucleotides are TGTGCCAGCAGTGACCAAGCGGGGAACGAAGAGACCCAGTACTTC. Translation gives CASSDQAGNEETQYF. The rearrangement links TRBV6-4 to TRBJ2-5; 7 nucleotides agree with TRBD2. V shed 2 bases and J 3 bases; nucleotides not matched to a gene: 6. Germline V gene sequence: CDR1 MRHNA, CDR2 SNTAGT. This CDR3 region has 15 residues.

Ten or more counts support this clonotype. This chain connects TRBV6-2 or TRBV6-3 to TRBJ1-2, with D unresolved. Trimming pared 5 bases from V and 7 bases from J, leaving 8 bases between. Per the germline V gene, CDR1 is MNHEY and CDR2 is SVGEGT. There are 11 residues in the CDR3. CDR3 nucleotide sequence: TGTGCCAGCAGTGGAATGGGTGGCTACACCTTC. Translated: CASSGMGGYTF.

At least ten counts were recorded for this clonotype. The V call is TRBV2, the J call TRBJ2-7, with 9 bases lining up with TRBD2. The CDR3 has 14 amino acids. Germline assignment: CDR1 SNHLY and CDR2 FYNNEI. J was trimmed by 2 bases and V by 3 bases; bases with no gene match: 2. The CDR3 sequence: CASSEGLAPYEQYF. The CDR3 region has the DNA TGTGCCAGCAGTGAGGGACTAGCCCCCTACGAGCAGTACTTC. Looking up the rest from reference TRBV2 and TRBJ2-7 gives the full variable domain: EPEVTQTPSHQVTQMGQEVILRCVPISNHLYFYWYRQILGQKVEFLVSFYNNEISEKSEIFDDQFSVERPDGSNFTLKIRSTKLEDSAMYFCASSEGLAPYEQYFGPGTRLTVT.